A selection of T cell receptor beta chains follows, all from one sample in a study of T cells after posttransplantation cyclophosphamide. Clones were read by immunoSEQ multiplex PCR, and TCRdb kept only the in-frame ones, dropping some. The sample has about 12,000 clones, none seen only once; the top ten hold 6% to 9.5%. The sequencing input was PBMCs. The receptor source for this set is a woman aged 40 to 49 in good health, CMV-negative, and a related stem cell transplant donor. Each CDR3 is given with its conserved first and last residue. D genes are given only for firm matches. Not every row has a clone size; where given, it reads once, few, many or a size class.

>TRBV2|TRBJ1-4|many|.
CASRGETGLATNEKLFF
TGTGCCAGCAGGGGGGAGACAGGCCTAGCAACTAATGAAAAACTGTTTTTT
>TRBV7-7|TRBJ2-3|many|TRBD2
CASSLGPGGDTQYF
TGTGCTAGCAGCTTAGGACCGGGGGGAGATACGCAGTATTTT
>TRBV5-6|TRBJ2-5|many|TRBD2
CASSQRLAGKETQYF
TGTGCCAGCAGCCAGAGACTAGCGGGAAAAGAGACCCAGTACTTC
>TRBV27|TRBJ1-2|many|.
CASSTSPGLYGYTF
TGTGCCAGCAGTACTTCCCCGGGACTCTATGGCTACACCTTC
>TRBV29-1|TRBJ2-2|medium-sized|.
CSVEEAGQNTGELFF
TGCAGCGTTGAAGAGGCGGGACAAAACACCGGGGAGCTGTTTTTT
>TRBV30|TRBJ2-7|.|.
CAWSAGNGYEQYF
TGTGCCTGGAGCGCGGGAAACGGTTACGAGCAGTACTTC
>TRBV7-9|TRBJ2-3|many|.
CASSLLRTSADTQYF
TGTGCCAGCAGCTTGTTAAGGACTTCGGCAGATACGCAGTATTTT
>TRBV9|TRBJ2-7|.|TRBD2
CASSVGTSGSYEQYF
TGTGCCAGCAGCGTCGGGACTAGCGGGTCCTACGAGCAGTACTTC
>TRBV7-3|TRBJ2-2|many|.
CASSPDTLTGELFF
TGTGCCAGCAGCCCGGACACGCTCACCGGGGAGCTGTTTTTT
>TRBV5-1|TRBJ2-1|many|.
CASSLYYRVSPNEQFF
TGCGCCAGCAGCTTATATTACAGGGTTAGTCCTAATGAGCAGTTCTTC
>TRBV19|TRBJ1-2|many|TRBD1
CASSDRGQGSYGYTF
TGTGCCAGTAGTGACCGGGGACAGGGGTCCTATGGCTACACCTTC
>TRBV2|TRBJ1-4|medium-sized|.
CASSERWLTNEKLFF
TGTGCCAGCAGTGAAAGGTGGTTGACTAATGAAAAACTGTTTTTT
>TRBV10-3|TRBJ2-1|medium-sized|.
CAIRNAGERANNEQFF
TGTGCCATCAGAAATGCAGGGGAGAGGGCCAACAATGAGCAGTTCTTC
>TRBV7-9|TRBJ1-1|few|.
CASSLETAGTEAFF
TGTGCCAGCAGCCTCGAGACGGCGGGGACTGAAGCTTTCTTT
>TRBV6-1|TRBJ1-2|many|TRBD1
CASSTGQGNYGYTF
TGTGCCAGCAGTACGGGACAGGGGAACTATGGCTACACCTTC
>TRBV9|TRBJ2-3|many|.
CASSAQDLRPPTDTQYF
TGTGCCAGCAGCGCACAGGACCTAAGGCCCCCCACAGATACGCAGTATTTT
>TRBV18|TRBJ1-1|many|.
CASSPSRGNTEAFF
TGTGCCAGCTCACCATCAAGGGGGAACACTGAAGCTTTCTTT
>TRBV7-2|TRBJ2-7|many|TRBD2
CASSLDLQREGYEQYF
TGTGCCAGCAGCTTAGATCTGCAGCGGGAGGGTTACGAGCAGTACTTC
>TRBV2|TRBJ1-4|many|.
CASSVAQGEEKLFF
TGTGCCAGCAGTGTTGCCCAGGGCGAAGAAAAACTGTTTTTT
>TRBV11-3|TRBJ1-1|many|.
CASSPGRGIRGGDTEAFF
TGTGCCAGCAGCCCCGGAAGGGGTATCAGGGGAGGGGACACTGAAGCTTTCTTT
>TRBV6-1|TRBJ1-1|many|.
CASSAGKNTEAFF
TGTGCCAGCAGTGCAGGGAAGAACACTGAAGCTTTCTTT
>TRBV28|TRBJ2-2|many|.
CASRTQGSHTGELFF
TGTGCCAGCAGAACCCAGGGTTCACACACCGGGGAGCTGTTTTTT
>TRBV2|TRBJ2-7|.|.
CASRPRGISYEQYF
TGTGCCAGCAGGCCCAGGGGTATTTCCTACGAGCAGTACTTC
>TRBV5-1|TRBJ2-3|many|.
CASSLAQSARGLQYF
TGCGCCAGCAGCTTGGCCCAAAGCGCCCGGGGGTTGCAGTATTTT
>TRBV19|TRBJ2-5|few|TRBD1
CASSDPRDSQETQYF
TGTGCCAGTAGCGACCCGAGGGACAGCCAAGAGACCCAGTACTTC
>TRBV19|TRBJ2-3|many|TRBD2
CASTAGGSDTQYF
TGTGCCAGTACCGCCGGGGGGTCGGATACGCAGTATTTT
>TRBV18|TRBJ2-6|many|.
CASSPPVSAGANVLTF
TGTGCCAGCTCACCACCGGTTTCGGCTGGGGCCAACGTCCTGACTTTC
>TRBV2|TRBJ1-2|many|TRBD1
CASSPTGDYGYTF
TGTGCCAGCAGCCCGACAGGGGACTATGGCTACACCTTC
>TRBV5-6|TRBJ2-1|few|.
CASSFTPGNNEQFF
TGTGCCAGCAGCTTCACGCCGGGTAACAATGAGCAGTTCTTC
>TRBV10-1|TRBJ1-4|many|.
CASSESAGNNEKLFF
TGCGCCAGCAGTGAGTCAGCGGGGAATAATGAAAAACTGTTTTTT
>TRBV6-6|TRBJ2-5|many|TRBD2
CASSYGGGNQETQYF
TGTGCCAGCAGTTATGGCGGGGGAAACCAAGAGACCCAGTACTTC
>TRBV7-2|TRBJ2-7|many|TRBD2
CASSLTSGSLNEQYF
TGTGCCAGCAGCCTGACTAGCGGGAGCTTGAACGAGCAGTACTTC
>TRBV28|TRBJ2-5|.|TRBD1
CASSLKFGQGPQTGTQYF
TGTGCCAGCAGTTTAAAGTTTGGACAGGGACCACAGACAGGGACCCAGTACTTC
>TRBV7-6|TRBJ2-3|many|TRBD2
CASSLRSQAGARTDTQYF
TGTGCCAGCAGCTTACGGAGCCAAGCGGGGGCCCGCACAGATACGCAGTATTTT
>TRBV9|TRBJ1-1|many|.
CASSVGWNTEAFF
TGTGCCAGCAGCGTCGGGTGGAACACTGAAGCTTTCTTT
>TRBV19|TRBJ2-5|many|TRBD2
CATRIAGTETQYF
TGTGCCACCCGAATAGCGGGAACAGAGACCCAGTACTTC
>TRBV5-5|TRBJ1-1|many|TRBD1
CASSYDRGATEAFF
TGTGCCAGCAGCTATGACAGGGGAGCCACTGAAGCTTTCTTT
>TRBV7-9|TRBJ2-7|many|.
CASSLVDKNHEQYF
TGTGCCAGCAGCTTAGTCGACAAGAACCACGAGCAGTACTTC
>TRBV5-1|TRBJ1-1|many|.
CASSLLKGVNTEAFF
TGCGCCAGCAGCCTTCTCAAAGGGGTGAACACTGAAGCTTTCTTT
>TRBV11-2|TRBJ2-5|many|TRBD2
CASSRRLAGGQETQYF
TGTGCCAGCAGCCGGCGACTAGCGGGGGGCCAAGAGACCCAGTACTTC
>TRBV29-1|TRBJ2-1|many|TRBD2
CSVAGLAGLSSYNEQFF
TGCAGCGTAGCGGGACTAGCGGGACTGAGCTCCTACAATGAGCAGTTCTTC
>TRBV6-1|TRBJ2-1|many|TRBD1
CASSAGTGVWNEQFF
TGTGCCAGCAGCGCCGGGACAGGGGTATGGAATGAGCAGTTCTTC
>TRBV7-2|TRBJ1-2|many|.
CASSFGVNYGYTF
TGTGCCAGCAGCTTCGGGGTTAACTATGGCTACACCTTC
>TRBV7-9|TRBJ2-7|many|.
CASSLWGPTYEQYF
TGTGCCAGCAGCTTATGGGGGCCGACCTACGAGCAGTACTTC
>TRBV7-6|TRBJ2-1|many|TRBD2
CASSRRTSAGGSSYNEQFF
TGTGCCAGCAGCCGACGGACCTCGGCGGGAGGCAGCTCCTACAATGAGCAGTTCTTC
>TRBV6-6|TRBJ1-3|many|.
CASSSTRAFGNTIYF
TGTGCCAGCAGTTCTACTAGGGCGTTTGGAAACACCATATATTTT
>TRBV12-3/TRBV12-4|TRBJ2-2|many|.
CASSSANTGELFF
TGTGCCAGCAGTTCCGCGAACACCGGGGAGCTGTTTTTT
>TRBV4-3|TRBJ2-1|many|.
CASSQETGLRVNEQFF
TGCGCCAGCAGCCAAGAGACAGGACTTCGTGTAAATGAGCAGTTCTTC
>TRBV9|TRBJ2-2|many|.
CASSVIAGAANTGELFF
TGTGCCAGCAGCGTAATTGCGGGGGCCGCGAACACCGGGGAGCTGTTTTTT
>TRBV20-1|TRBJ2-5|.|.
CSASEVETQYF
TGCAGTGCTAGCGAGGTAGAGACCCAGTACTTC
>TRBV2|TRBJ2-3|many|.
CASSGVGRPGADTQYF
TGTGCCAGCAGTGGGGTGGGGCGGCCGGGGGCAGATACGCAGTATTTT
>TRBV19|TRBJ2-7|many|TRBD2
CASSIQGGGRYEQYF
TGTGCCAGTAGTATCCAGGGCGGGGGACGCTACGAGCAGTACTTC
>TRBV7-9|TRBJ1-1|many|.
CASSLEGNTEAFF
TGTGCCAGCAGCTTAGAGGGGAACACTGAAGCTTTCTTT